The clone carrying this T cell receptor beta chain has more than one count but fewer than ten. Its antigen remains unknown. The sample's time point: patch test 2, 6 weeks after DPC sensitization. The treatment: therapeutic diphenylcyclopropenone sensitization with weekly scalp DPC. The data derive from a study of human T cells and chemical hapten exposure. General study points: Compared with pre-sensitization or healthy control sets, expanded TCRs clustered more.

Germline loops: CDR1 MNHEY, CDR2 SMNVEV (reference sequence). The V end was cut by 5 bases, the J end by 4 bases, with 15 bases between. This CDR3 has 15 amino acids. TCRdb processed the RACE reads anew with MiXCR; each CDR3 protein has one entry. The sample carries some 45,000 distinct CDR3 sequences, 8.5% to 10% recorded once. Sequencing used whole blood, obtained in connection with sensitization to the hapten diphenylcyclopropenone (DPC). The chain recombines TRBV27 with TRBJ2-1, with D perhaps being TRBD1 or TRBD2 (5 bases each). The TCR sequence derives from a woman aged 40 to 50 with alopecia areata. Some clones in this sample may be carry-over from other donors' samples. CDR3 in amino acids: CASSPNRDAYNEQFF. CDR3 in DNA: TGTGCCAGCAGTCCTAATAGGGACGCTTACAATGAGCAGTTCTTC.